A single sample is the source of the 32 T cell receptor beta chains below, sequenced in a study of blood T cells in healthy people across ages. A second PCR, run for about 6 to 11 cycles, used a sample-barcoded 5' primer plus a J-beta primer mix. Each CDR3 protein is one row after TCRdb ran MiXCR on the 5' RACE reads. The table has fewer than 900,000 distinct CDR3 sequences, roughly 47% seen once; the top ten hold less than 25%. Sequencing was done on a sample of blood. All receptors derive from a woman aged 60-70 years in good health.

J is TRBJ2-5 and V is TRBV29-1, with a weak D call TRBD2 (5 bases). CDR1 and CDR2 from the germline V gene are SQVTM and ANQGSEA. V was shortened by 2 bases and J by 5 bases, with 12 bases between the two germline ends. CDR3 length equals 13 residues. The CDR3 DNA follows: TGCAGCGTTGAAATTACCGGGGTTGAGACCCAGTACTTC. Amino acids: CSVEITGVETQYF.

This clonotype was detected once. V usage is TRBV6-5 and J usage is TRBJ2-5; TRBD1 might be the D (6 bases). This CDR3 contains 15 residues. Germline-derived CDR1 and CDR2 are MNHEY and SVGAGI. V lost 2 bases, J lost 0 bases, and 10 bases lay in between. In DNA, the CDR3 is TGTGCCAGCAGTTACCGGACAGTCAACCAAGAGACCCAGTACTTC. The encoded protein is CASSYRTVNQETQYF.

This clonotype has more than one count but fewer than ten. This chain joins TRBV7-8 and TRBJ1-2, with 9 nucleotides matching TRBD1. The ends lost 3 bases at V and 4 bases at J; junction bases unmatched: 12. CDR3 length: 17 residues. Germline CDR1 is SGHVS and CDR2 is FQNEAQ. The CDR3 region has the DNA TGTGCCAGCAGCTTGACAGGGGGGACCCGTCCCATCTATGGCTACACCTTC. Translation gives CASSLTGGTRPIYGYTF. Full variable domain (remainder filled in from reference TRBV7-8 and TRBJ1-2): GAGVSQSPRYKVAKRGQDVALRCDPISGHVSLFWYQQALGQGPEFLTYFQNEAQLDKSGLPSDRFFAERPEGSVSTLKIQRTQQEDSAVYLCASSLTGGTRPIYGYTFGSGTRLTVV.

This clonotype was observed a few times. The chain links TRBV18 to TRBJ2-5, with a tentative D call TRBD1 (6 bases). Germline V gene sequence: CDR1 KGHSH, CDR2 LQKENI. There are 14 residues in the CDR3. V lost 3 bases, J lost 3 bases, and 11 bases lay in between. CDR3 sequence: CASSPGQSEETQYF. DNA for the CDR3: TGTGCCAGCTCACCGGGACAATCTGAAGAGACCCAGTACTTC.

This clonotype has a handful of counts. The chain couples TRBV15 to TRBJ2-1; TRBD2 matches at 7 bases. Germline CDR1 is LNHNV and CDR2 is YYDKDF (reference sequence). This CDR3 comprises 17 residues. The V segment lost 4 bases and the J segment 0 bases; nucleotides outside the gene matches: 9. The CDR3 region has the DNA TGTGCCACCAGCACGGGAGCGGGGAGAAGCTCCTACAATGAGCAGTTCTTC. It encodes CATSTGAGRSSYNEQFF.

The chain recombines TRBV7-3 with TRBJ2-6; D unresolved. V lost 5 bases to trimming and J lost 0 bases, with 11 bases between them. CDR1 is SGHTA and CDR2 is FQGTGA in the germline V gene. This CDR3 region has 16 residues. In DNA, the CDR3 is TGTGCCAGCAGCCCCGCGGCAGCCTCTGGGGCCAACGTCCTGACTTTC. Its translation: CASSPAAASGANVLTF. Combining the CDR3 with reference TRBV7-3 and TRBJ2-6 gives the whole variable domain GAGVSQTPSNKVTEKGKYVELRCDPISGHTALYWYRQSLGQGPEFLIYFQGTGAADDSGLPNDRFFAVRPEGSVSTLKIQRTERGDSAVYLCASSPAAASGANVLTFGAGSRLTVL.

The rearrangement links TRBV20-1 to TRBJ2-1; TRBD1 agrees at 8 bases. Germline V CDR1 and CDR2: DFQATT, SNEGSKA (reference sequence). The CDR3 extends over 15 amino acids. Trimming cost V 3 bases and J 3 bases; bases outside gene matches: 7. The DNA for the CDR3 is TGCAGTGCTAGGAGGGGTGACAGGGGCTACAATGAGCAGTTCTTC. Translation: CSARRGDRGYNEQFF.

The CDR3, as DNA: TGTGCCAGCAGCCCAGGGGTGGGGAGCTCTGGGGCCAACGTCCTGACTTTC. Amino acid sequence: CASSPGVGSSGANVLTF. V and J are TRBV7-2 and TRBJ2-6, with D perhaps matching TRBD1 (6 bases). Trimming removed 5 bases at V and 0 bases at J, with 14 bases between. This CDR3 has 17 amino acids. CDR1 and CDR2 (germline): SGHTA, FQGNSA.

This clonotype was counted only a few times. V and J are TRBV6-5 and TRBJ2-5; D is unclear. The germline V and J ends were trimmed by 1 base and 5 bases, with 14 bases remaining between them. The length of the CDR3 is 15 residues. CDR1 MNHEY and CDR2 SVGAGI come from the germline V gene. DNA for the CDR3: TGTGCCAGCAGTTACTGGAGTGGCGGCCGGGAGACCCAGTACTTC. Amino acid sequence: CASSYWSGGRETQYF.

CDR3 DNA sequence: TGTGCCAGCGGGACGGTCCGAGGCTACACCTTC. Translated: CASGTVRGYTF. V and J are TRBV27 and TRBJ1-2; tentative D call: TRBD1 (5 bases). Trimming pared 8 bases from V and 8 bases from J, leaving 12 bases between. CDR1 is MNHEY, CDR2 SMNVEV, per germline (reference sequence). There are 11 residues in the CDR3.

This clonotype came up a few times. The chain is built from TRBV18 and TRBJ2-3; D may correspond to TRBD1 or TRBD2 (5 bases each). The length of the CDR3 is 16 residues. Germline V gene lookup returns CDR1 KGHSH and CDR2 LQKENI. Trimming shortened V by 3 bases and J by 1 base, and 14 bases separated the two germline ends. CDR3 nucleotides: TGTGCCAGCTCACCGGTCGGGGCAATCGGCACAGATACGCAGTATTTT. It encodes CASSPVGAIGTDTQYF.

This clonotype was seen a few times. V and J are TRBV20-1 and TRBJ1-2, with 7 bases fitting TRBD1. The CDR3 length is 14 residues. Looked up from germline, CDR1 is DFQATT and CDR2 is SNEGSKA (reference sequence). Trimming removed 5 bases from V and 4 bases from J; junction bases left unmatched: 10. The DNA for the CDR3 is TGCAGTGCTCGGGGGGAGGGGGCAGCCTATGGCTACACCTTC. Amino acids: CSARGEGAAYGYTF.

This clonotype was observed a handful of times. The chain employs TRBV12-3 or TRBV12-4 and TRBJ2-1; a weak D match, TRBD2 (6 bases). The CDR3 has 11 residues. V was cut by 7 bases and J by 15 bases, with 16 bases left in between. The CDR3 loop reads CASKLGTVPFF. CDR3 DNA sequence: TGTGCCAGCAAACTAGGGACTGTTCCGTTCTTC.

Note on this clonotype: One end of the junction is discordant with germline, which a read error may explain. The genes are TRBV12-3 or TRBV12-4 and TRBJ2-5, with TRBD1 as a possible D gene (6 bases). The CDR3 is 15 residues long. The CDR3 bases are TGTGCCTGCAGTTTAGCAGGGGCAGCACAAGAGACCCAGTACTTC. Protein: CACSLAGAAQETQYF.

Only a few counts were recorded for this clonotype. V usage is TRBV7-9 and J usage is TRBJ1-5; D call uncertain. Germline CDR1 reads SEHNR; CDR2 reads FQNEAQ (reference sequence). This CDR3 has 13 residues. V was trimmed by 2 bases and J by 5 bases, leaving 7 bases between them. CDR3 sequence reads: CASSLHPDQPQHF. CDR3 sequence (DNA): TGTGCCAGCAGCTTACACCCGGATCAGCCCCAGCATTTT.

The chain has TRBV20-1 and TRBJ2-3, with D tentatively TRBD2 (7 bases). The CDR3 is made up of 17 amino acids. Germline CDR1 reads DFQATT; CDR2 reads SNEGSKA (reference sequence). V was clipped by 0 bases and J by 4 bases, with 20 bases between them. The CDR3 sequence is CSARDPKTGGPPDTQYF. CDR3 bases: TGCAGTGCTAGAGATCCGAAGACCGGGGGGCCCCCAGATACGCAGTATTTT.

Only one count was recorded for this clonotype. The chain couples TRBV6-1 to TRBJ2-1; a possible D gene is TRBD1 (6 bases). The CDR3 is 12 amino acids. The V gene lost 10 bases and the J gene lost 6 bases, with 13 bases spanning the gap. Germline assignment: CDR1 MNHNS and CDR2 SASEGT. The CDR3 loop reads CATREGGNEQFF. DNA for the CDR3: TGTGCCACCCGGGAAGGGGGCAATGAGCAGTTCTTC.

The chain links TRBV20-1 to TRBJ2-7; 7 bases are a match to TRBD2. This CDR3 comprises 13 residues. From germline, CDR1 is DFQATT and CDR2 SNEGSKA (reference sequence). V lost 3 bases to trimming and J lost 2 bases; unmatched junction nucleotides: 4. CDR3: CSASRTRAYEQYF. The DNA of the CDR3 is TGCAGTGCTAGCAGGACTAGAGCCTACGAGCAGTACTTC.

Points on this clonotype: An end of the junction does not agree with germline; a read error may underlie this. This CDR3 reads CAISEGEVSTGTQYF. The CDR3 bases are TGTGCCATCAGTGAGGGTGAGGTATCGACAGGTACGCAGTATTTT. J is TRBJ2-3 and V is TRBV10-3, with a tentative D call TRBD1 (6 bases). The CDR3 runs 15 residues. In germline, CDR1 is ENHRY, CDR2 SYGVKD.

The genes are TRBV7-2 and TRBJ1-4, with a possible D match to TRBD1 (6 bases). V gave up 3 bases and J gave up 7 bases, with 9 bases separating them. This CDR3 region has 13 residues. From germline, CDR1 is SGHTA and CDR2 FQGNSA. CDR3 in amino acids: CASSLEGGEKLFF. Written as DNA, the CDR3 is TGTGCCAGCAGCTTGGAGGGGGGTGAAAAACTGTTTTTT.

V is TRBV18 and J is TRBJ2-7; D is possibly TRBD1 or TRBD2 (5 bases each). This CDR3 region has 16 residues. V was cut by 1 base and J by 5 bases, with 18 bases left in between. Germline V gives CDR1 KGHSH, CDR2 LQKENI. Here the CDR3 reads CASSPQTDYLLHEQYF. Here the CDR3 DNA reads TGTGCCAGCTCACCACAGACAGACTATCTGCTCCACGAGCAGTACTTC.

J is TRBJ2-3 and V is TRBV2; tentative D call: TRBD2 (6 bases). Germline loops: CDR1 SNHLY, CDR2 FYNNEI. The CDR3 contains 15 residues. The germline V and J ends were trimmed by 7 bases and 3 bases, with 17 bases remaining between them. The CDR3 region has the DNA TGTGCCAGCACTCTCGCGGTTAGCGGAACAGATACGCAGTATTTT. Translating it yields CASTLAVSGTDTQYF.

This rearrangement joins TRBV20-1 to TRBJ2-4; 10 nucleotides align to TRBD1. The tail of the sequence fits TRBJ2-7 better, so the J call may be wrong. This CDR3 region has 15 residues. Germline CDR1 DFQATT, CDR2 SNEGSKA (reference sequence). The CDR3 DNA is TGCAGTGGATCAGACAGGGGGCGTAGCCTCCACGAGCAGTACTTC. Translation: CSGSDRGRSLHEQYF.

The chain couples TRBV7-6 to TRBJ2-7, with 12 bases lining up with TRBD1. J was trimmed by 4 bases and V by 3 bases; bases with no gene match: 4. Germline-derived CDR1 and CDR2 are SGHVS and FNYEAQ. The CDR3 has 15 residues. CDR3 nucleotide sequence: TGTGCCAGCAGCTTGGGACAGGGGGCCGCTTACGAGCAGTACTTC. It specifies CASSLGQGAAYEQYF. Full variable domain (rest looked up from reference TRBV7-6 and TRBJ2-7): GAGVSQSPRYKVTKRGQDVALRCDPISGHVSLYWYRQALGQGPEFLTYFNYEAQQDKSGLPNDRFSAERPEGSISTLTIQRTEQRDSAMYRCASSLGQGAAYEQYFGPGTRLTVT.

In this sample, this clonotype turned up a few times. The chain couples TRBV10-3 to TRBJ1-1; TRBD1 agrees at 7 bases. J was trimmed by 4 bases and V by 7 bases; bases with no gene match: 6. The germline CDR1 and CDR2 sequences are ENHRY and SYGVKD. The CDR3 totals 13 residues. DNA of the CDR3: TGTGCCATCAAGGGACAGACGGGCACTGAAGCTTTCTTT. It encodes CAIKGQTGTEAFF.

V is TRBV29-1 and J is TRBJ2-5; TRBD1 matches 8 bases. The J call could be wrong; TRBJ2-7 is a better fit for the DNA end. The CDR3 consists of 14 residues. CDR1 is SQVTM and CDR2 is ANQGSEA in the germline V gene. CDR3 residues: CSVEDRGQAYEQYF. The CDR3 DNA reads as TGCAGCGTTGAAGATCGGGGACAGGCCTACGAGCAGTACTTC.

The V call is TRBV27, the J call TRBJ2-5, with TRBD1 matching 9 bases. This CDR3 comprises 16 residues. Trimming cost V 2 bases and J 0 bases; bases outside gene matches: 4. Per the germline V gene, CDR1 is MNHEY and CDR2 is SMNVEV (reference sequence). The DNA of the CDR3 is TGTGCCAGCAGTTTAAGGACAGGGGATTACCAAGAGACCCAGTACTTC. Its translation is CASSLRTGDYQETQYF.

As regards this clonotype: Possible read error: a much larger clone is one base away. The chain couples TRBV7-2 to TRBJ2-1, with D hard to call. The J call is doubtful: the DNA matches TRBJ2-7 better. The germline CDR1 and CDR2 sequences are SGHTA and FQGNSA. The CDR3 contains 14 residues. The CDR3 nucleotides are TGTGCCAGCAGCTTCGGTCTAGAGGTAAATGAGCAGTACTTC. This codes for CASSFGLEVNEQYF.

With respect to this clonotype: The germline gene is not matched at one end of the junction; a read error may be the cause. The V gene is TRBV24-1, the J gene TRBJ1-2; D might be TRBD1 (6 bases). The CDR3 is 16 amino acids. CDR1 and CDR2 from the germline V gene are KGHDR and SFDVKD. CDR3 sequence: CVTSDFRGPTNYGYTF. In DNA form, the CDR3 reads TGTGTCACCAGTGATTTCAGGGGACCAACTAACTATGGCTACACCTTC.

Here the CDR3 DNA reads TGTGCCAGCAGTTCGGCCACATTAAAGTACTTC. Translated, it gives CASSSATLKYF. The J gene is TRBJ2-7, the V gene TRBV6-5; D uncertain. V lost 4 bases and J lost 11, with 12 bases in between. The length of the CDR3 is 11 residues. The germline V gene encodes CDR1 MNHEY and CDR2 SVGAGI.

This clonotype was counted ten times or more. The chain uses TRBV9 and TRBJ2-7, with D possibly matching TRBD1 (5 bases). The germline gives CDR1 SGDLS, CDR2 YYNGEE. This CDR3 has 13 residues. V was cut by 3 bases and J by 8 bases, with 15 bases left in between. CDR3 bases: TGTGCCAGCAGCGCCCAGGGTCAGGGCCAGCAGTACTTC. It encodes CASSAQGQGQQYF.

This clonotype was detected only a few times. CDR3 in amino acids: CASTNPKTSGARTDTQYF. DNA for the CDR3: TGTGCCAGCACTAATCCCAAAACTAGCGGGGCCCGCACAGATACGCAGTATTTT. The chain carries TRBV27 and TRBJ2-3, with 10 bases aligning to TRBD2. The CDR3 extends over 18 amino acids. Losses at the gene ends were 7 bases for V and 1 base for J; bases not matched to a gene: 14. Germline CDR1 and CDR2: MNHEY and SMNVEV (reference sequence).